This T cell receptor (beta chain) was captured by sequencing in a study of shared clonotypes between healthy human individuals. With regard to this clone: What it binds is not known.

The study, taken as a whole, reports: A reduction in generation probabilities was seen for non-shared clonotypes relative to those shared by all four donors.

Replicate sorted-subset PCRs were loaded with around 200 ng DNA, 31,000 or so T cell genomes. Profiled with immunoSEQ multiplex PCR; TCRdb holds only in-frame clones, not every one. The sample lists approximately 700,000 clones, less than 80% occurring once. The sequence came from a woman aged 25 to 39 in good health. Sequenced sample: memory CD4+ T cells sorted from blood. Indicated subset: CD45RA-negative fraction.

CDR3 sequence: CASSQGRVQQYF. CDR3 DNA sequence: TGTGCCAGCAGCCAGGGCAGGGTCCAGCAGTACTTC. V gene TRBV7-9 combines with J gene TRBJ2-7, with a tentative D call TRBD1 (5 bases). Trimming removed 5 bases from V and 8 bases from J, with 13 bases in between. Germline CDR1 SEHNR, CDR2 FQNEAQ (reference sequence). The length of the CDR3 is 12 residues.